This TCR beta chain stems from a study of beta chain features in type 1 diabetes. Isolated RNA was reverse transcribed in full, so expressed TCRB transcripts were sequenced. Repertoires were generated with immunoSEQ multiplex PCR, while TCRdb's copy carries only in-frame clones and drops some. The table has nearly 350,000 clones, around 9.7% seen once. Per the germline V gene, CDR1 is LGHNA and CDR2 is YNFKEQ. The CDR3 is 17 residues long. V trimming: 1 base; J trimming: 7 bases; junction bases outside the gene matches: 11. Study conclusions and caveats: Reduced insertions and increased deletions marked VDJ junctions in type 1 diabetes patients. People with Type 1 diabetes carried modestly yet significantly shorter TCRB CDR3s in all four CD4+ subsets. It was not settled here whether HLA type affects TCRB rearrangement.

Regarding this clone: Its antigen remains unknown.

The chain combines TRBV4-2 with TRBJ2-2; 8 positions agree with TRBD1. Sequencing input: central memory CD4+ T cells from blood. The origin of this receptor is a man younger than 45 with type 1 diabetes. CDR3 bases: TGTGCCAGCAGCCAAGGTGGAAGCAGGGGGCTTGGCGGGGAGCTGTTTTTT. Translation: CASSQGGSRGLGGELFF.